Shown below are 23 T cell receptor beta chains from a single sample sequenced in a study of tumor-infiltrating lymphocytes in primary liver carcinoma. Total RNA amounting to around 540 ng was the source from which TCR beta cDNA was made with a constant-region primer. Libraries for TCR beta were built through three nested multiplex PCR rounds, which together made up a slightly modified ARM-PCR procedure. The two initial PCR rounds, ten to eleven cycles each, used TRBV1-TRBV30 forward and C-beta reverse primers. One entry per CDR3 protein, called by TCRdb with MiXCR from the multiplex PCR reads. The sample has 300,000 to 400,000 distinct CDR3 sequences; approximately 64% are singletons. Germline DNA was also extracted, and blood RNA derived from unsorted whole blood. The sample taken for sequencing was peripheral blood. These receptors came from a man aged 40-49 years with primary liver carcinoma and hepatitis B virus infection.

In the case of this clonotype: A clone one base away is much larger, so this may be a read error. The chain links TRBV6-5 to TRBJ2-2, with D perhaps being TRBD1 or TRBD2 (5 bases each). The V gene's germline CDR1 is MNHEY and CDR2 SVGAGI. The CDR3 is 15 amino acids. The DNA of the CDR3 is TGTGACAGCAGTTATGGGGCAGGGACCACCGGGGAGCTGTTTTTT. This gives the protein CDSSYGAGTTGELFF.

In this sample, this clonotype turned up many times. The gene calls are TRBV4-3 and TRBJ2-1; 7 nucleotides agree with TRBD2. This CDR3 spans 18 amino acids. With 0 bases clipped from V and 4 bases from J, the junction kept 12 bases outside the gene matches. CDR1 LGHNA and CDR2 YSLEER come from the germline V gene. CDR3 sequence: CASSQESRSAGPYNEQFF. The CDR3 nucleotides are TGCGCCAGCAGCCAAGAGAGTAGGTCAGCGGGACCATACAATGAGCAGTTCTTC.

Comment on this clonotype: Being one base from a much bigger clone, this may be a read error. The chain is built from TRBV7-9 and TRBJ2-1, with D maybe TRBD2 (5 bases). Germline values: CDR1 SEHNR, CDR2 FQNEAQ (reference sequence). This CDR3 contains 15 residues. With 5 bases removed from V and 0 bases from J, the gap between germline ends came to 11 bases. In nucleotides, the CDR3 is TGTGCCAGCAGCCCGCGGGTGAGCTCCTACAATGAGCAGTTCTTC. It specifies CASSPRVSSYNEQFF.

This clonotype appeared a single time. The junction does not match germline at one end; this may be a read error. J is TRBJ2-3 and V is TRBV5-1; D might be TRBD2 (6 bases). CDR1 is SGHRS, CDR2 YFSETQ, per germline. The CDR3 is 17 residues long. For the CDR3, the DNA is TGCGCCAGCAGCCGGGGAAAAAGGGGAGAGCGGGCAGATACGCGGTATTTT. Translating it yields CASSRGKRGERADTRYF. The full variable domain, its missing parts supplied by reference TRBV5-1 and TRBJ2-3, is KAGVTQTPRYLIKTRGQQVTLSCSPISGHRSVSWYQQTPGQGLQFLFEYFSETQRNKGNFPGRFSGRQFSNSRSEMNVSTLELGDSALYLCASSRGKRGERADTRYFGPGTRLTVL.

To note about this clonotype: Here the CDR3 omits its conserved ending phenylalanine or tryptophan, so a read error is the likely source. The chain carries TRBV11-2 and TRBJ1-6; D unclear. The CDR3 runs 12 residues. V was trimmed by 2 bases and J by 7 bases, leaving 3 bases between them. CDR1 and CDR2 (germline): SGHAT, FQNNGV. Here the CDR3 reads CASSLSNSPLHI. CDR3 nucleotide sequence: TGTGCCAGCAGCTTATCGAATTCACCCCTCCACATT.

Notes on this clonotype: This may arise from a read error, as a much more abundant clone is one base away. The CDR3 does not end in the conserved phenylalanine or tryptophan, so this is likely a read error. J is TRBJ2-5 and V is TRBV6-5; 7 nucleotides agree with TRBD2. This CDR3 has 15 residues. Trimming took 8 bases from V and 3 from J; bases not matched to a gene: 12. CDR1 MNHEY and CDR2 SVGAGI come from the germline V gene. The chain's CDR3 is CASANVGEGKETQYL. The DNA for the CDR3 is TGTGCCAGCGCAAACGTCGGGGAGGGAAAAGAGACCCAGTACTTA.

Many counts were recorded for this clonotype. This chain links TRBV6-2 or TRBV6-3 with TRBJ1-5; D gene ambiguous. The CDR3 totals 14 residues. CDR1 is MNHEY, CDR2 SVGEGT, per germline. Trimming took 8 bases from V and 1 from J, leaving 12 bases between them. The CDR3 loop is CASGGDRSNQPQHF. The CDR3 DNA is TGTGCCAGCGGCGGAGACCGAAGCAATCAGCCCCAGCATTTT.

Concerning this clonotype itself: Since a much larger clone is just one base distant, this may be a read error. The J gene is TRBJ2-1, the V gene TRBV10-3; D is ambiguous. The CDR3 sequence is 13 residues long. V gave up 0 bases and J gave up 10 bases, with 10 bases separating them. Germline CDR1 is ENHRY and CDR2 is SYGVKD. CDR3 DNA: TGTGCCATCAGTGAGTCGGAGAGAGTGGAGCAGTTCTTC. Translating it yields CAISESERVEQFF.

Remarks on this clonotype: One junction end disagrees with the germline gene, perhaps due to a read error. The chain recombines TRBV29-1 with TRBJ2-3; maybe TRBD2 (6 bases). Germline CDR1 SQVTM, CDR2 ANQGSEA. The CDR3 covers 16 residues. Here the CDR3 DNA reads TGCAACGTCCAAGGGGCGACAACCACTAGCACAGATATGCAGTATTTC. Encoded protein: CNVQGATTTSTDMQYF.

Worth noting for this clonotype: A much larger clone is a single base away; this may be a read error. V gene TRBV6-6 combines with J gene TRBJ2-7; TRBD1 aligns across 8 bases. This CDR3 spans 15 amino acids. Germline lookup yields CDR1 MNHNY and CDR2 SVGAGI (reference sequence). The V segment lost 6 bases and the J segment 1 base; nucleotides outside the gene matches: 8. Here the CDR3 DNA reads TGTGCCAGCAGGCATGGACAGGGCGAGTCCTACGAGCAGTACTTC. Amino acid sequence: CASRHGQGESYEQYF.

To note about this clonotype: Because it lacks the conserved phenylalanine or tryptophan at the end, this CDR3 is likely a read error. The chain's CDR3 is CARSLAGDYGYTI. CDR3 DNA: TGTGCCCGCAGCTTAGCGGGGGACTATGGCTACACCATC. V and J are TRBV11-3 and TRBJ1-2; a weak D match, TRBD1 (5 bases). The CDR3 extends over 13 amino acids. Germline-derived CDR1 and CDR2 are SGHNT and YENEEA.

This clonotype qualifies as medium-sized. V is TRBV6-2 or TRBV6-3 and J is TRBJ2-4, with 7 bases lining up with TRBD2. There are 13 residues in the CDR3. The germline V gene has CDR1 MNHEY and CDR2 SVGEGT. With 5 bases clipped from V and 6 bases from J, the junction kept 4 bases outside the gene matches. The CDR3 DNA follows: TGTGCCAGCAGTCAAGCGGGGATAAACATTCAGTACTTC. Amino acid sequence: CASSQAGINIQYF.

This clonotype was counted at least ten times. V gene TRBV4-3 combines with J gene TRBJ2-7; possibly TRBD1 for D (6 bases). Per germline, CDR1 LGHNA and CDR2 YSLEER. The V and J ends lost 2 bases and 3 bases respectively, with 14 bases between them. CDR3 size: 15 residues. The CDR3 DNA reads TGCGCCAGCAGCCAAAATTTGGGGGCGGGCTACGAGCAGTACTTC. This encodes CASSQNLGAGYEQYF.

As for this clonotype: One end of the junction fails to match germline, which may point to a read error. The genes are TRBV11-1 and TRBJ2-1; 8 bases are shared with TRBD1. Germline assignment: CDR1 SGHAT and CDR2 FQDESV (reference sequence). The CDR3 extends over 15 amino acids. CDR3 amino acids: CASRLAGGRPDEHSF. CDR3 sequence (DNA): TGTGCCAGCAGATTAGCAGGGGGCCGACCGGATGAGCACTCCTTC.

A word on this clonotype: Germline is not matched at one junction end, which may reflect a read error. J is TRBJ2-3 and V is TRBV11-2, with 8 bases that match TRBD1. There are 15 residues in the CDR3. Looked up from germline, CDR1 is SGHAT and CDR2 is FQNNGV. As DNA, the CDR3 is TGTGCCAGCAGCCTGACAGGGGCGGGCAGAGATACTCAGTATTTT. It encodes CASSLTGAGRDTQYF.

For this clonotype: This sequence may be a read error, since a much larger clone differs from it by one base. The chain employs TRBV4-1 and TRBJ2-1; 10 nucleotides agree with TRBD2. V lost 2 bases to trimming and J lost 2 bases; unmatched junction nucleotides: 6. The CDR3 has 17 residues. CDR1 is MGHRA, CDR2 YSYEKL, per germline. The CDR3 nucleotides read TGCGCCAGCAGCCAACCTAGCGGGAGTATGCCCTACAATGAGCAGTTCTTC. It translates to CASSQPSGSMPYNEQFF.

The chain combines TRBV5-1 with TRBJ2-5; D call uncertain. Trimming removed 0 bases at V and 5 bases at J, with 8 bases between. Germline V gene lookup returns CDR1 SGHRS and CDR2 YFSETQ. The CDR3 runs 13 residues. This chain's CDR3 is CASSLDNYETQYF. For the CDR3, the DNA is TGCGCCAGCAGCTTGGACAACTATGAGACCCAGTACTTC. Combining the CDR3 with reference TRBV5-1 and TRBJ2-5 gives the whole variable domain KAGVTQTPRYLIKTRGQQVTLSCSPISGHRSVSWYQQTPGQGLQFLFEYFSETQRNKGNFPGRFSGRQFSNSRSEMNVSTLELGDSALYLCASSLDNYETQYFGPGTRLLVL.

This clonotype was seen more than once but under ten times. The V gene is TRBV6-5, the J gene TRBJ1-5, with 9 bases aligning to TRBD1. V gave up 2 bases and J gave up 7 bases; unmatched junction bases: 6. In germline, CDR1 is MNHEY, CDR2 SVGAGI. The CDR3 is made up of 15 amino acids. The CDR3 DNA reads TGTGCCAGCAGTTACGGGACAGGGCCAGGGCAGCCCCAGCATTTT. Protein sequence: CASSYGTGPGQPQHF.

This clonotype was detected once. With a much larger clone just one base away, this may be a read error. The CDR3 sequence: CATSDRAYEQYF. The DNA of the CDR3 is TGTGCCACCAGTGACCGGGCCTACGAGCAGTACTTC. The rearrangement joins TRBV10-3 to TRBJ2-7, with no clear D. Germline CDR1 is ENHRY and CDR2 is SYGVKD. CDR3 size: 12 residues.

Comment on this clonotype: The conserved final phenylalanine or tryptophan is absent from the CDR3, which likely points to a read error. The chain employs TRBV11-3 and TRBJ2-1; D gene uncertain. The CDR3 totals 12 residues. Germline assignment: CDR1 SGHNT and CDR2 YENEEA. CDR3 amino acids: CASSFFKNEQFI. CDR3 sequence (DNA): TGTGCCAGCAGCTTTTTTAAAAATGAACAGTTCATC.

Turning to this clonotype: One base away lies a much larger clone, so this may be a sequencing read error. This sequence joins TRBV28 and TRBJ1-2, with 8 bases matching TRBD1. The CDR3 loop spans 15 amino acids. Germline CDR1 reads MDHEN; CDR2 reads SYDVKM. CDR3 sequence reads: CTSSRHGQGRDGYTF. Written as DNA, the CDR3 is TGTACCAGCAGTAGACATGGACAGGGAAGGGATGGCTACACCTTC.

The chain combines TRBV28 with TRBJ2-5, with 7 bases matching TRBD1. The CDR3 is made up of 15 amino acids. The junction had 4 bases not matched to a gene; V was cut back by 2 bases and J by 1 base. CDR1 is MDHEN and CDR2 is SYDVKM in the germline V gene. CDR3 protein: CASSLVYRGQETQYF. CDR3 DNA: TGTGCCAGCAGTTTAGTCTACAGGGGCCAAGAGACCCAGTACTTC.

This clonotype was observed many times. The chain employs TRBV11-3 and TRBJ2-1, with 11 bases matching TRBD2. CDR1 and CDR2 (germline): SGHNT, YENEEA. The CDR3 runs to 16 residues. V trimming: 5 bases; J trimming: 10 bases; junction bases outside the gene matches: 13. For the CDR3, the DNA is TGTGCCAGCAGCCCAATAGCGGGAGGGCCCTCGACGGAGCAGTTCTTC. It yields the protein CASSPIAGGPSTEQFF.